This T cell receptor beta chain was observed in a study of neurological immune-mediated disorders. TCRdb itself ran the 5' RACE reads through MiXCR, one entry per CDR3 protein. Of roughly 70,000 distinct CDR3 sequences in the sample, 5.2% were seen once. The CDR3 length is 15 residues. The ends lost 6 bases at V and 0 bases at J; junction bases unmatched: 7. CDR1 LGHDT and CDR2 YNNKEL come from the germline V gene (reference sequence). In this sample, this clonotype is medium-sized. Sample: PBMCs. This receptor was obtained from a woman aged 25-40 years with multiple sclerosis. This chain links TRBV3-1 with TRBJ2-7; 8 nucleotides agree with TRBD1. CDR3 amino acids: CASRSFGTGSYEQYF. The CDR3 DNA follows: TGTGCCAGCAGATCTTTCGGGACAGGCTCCTACGAGCAGTACTTC.